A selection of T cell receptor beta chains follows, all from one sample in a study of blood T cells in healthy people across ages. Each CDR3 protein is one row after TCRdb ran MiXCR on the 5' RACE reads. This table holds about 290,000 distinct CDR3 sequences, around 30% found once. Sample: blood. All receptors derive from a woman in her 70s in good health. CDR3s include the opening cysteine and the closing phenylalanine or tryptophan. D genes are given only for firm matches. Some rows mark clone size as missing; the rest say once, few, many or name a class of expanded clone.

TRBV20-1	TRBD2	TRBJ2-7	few	TGCAGTGCTAGCGGGAGGGCCTCATACGAGCAGTACTTC	CSASGRASYEQYF
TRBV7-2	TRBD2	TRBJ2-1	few	TGTGCCAGCAGCCTCGGACTAGCGGGGGCCTACAATGAGCAGTTCTTC	CASSLGLAGAYNEQFF
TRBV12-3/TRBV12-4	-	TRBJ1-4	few	TGTGCCAGCAGTTTGAACAGGGAGGGGGAAAAACTGTTTTTT	CASSLNREGEKLFF
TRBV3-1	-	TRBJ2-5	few	TGTGCCAGCAGCCATCAACCGGGACGGCTCGCAGAGACCCAGTACTTC	CASSHQPGRLAETQYF
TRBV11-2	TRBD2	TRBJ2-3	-	TGTGCCAGCAGCTCTGCGGGGGGGCCGACAGATACGCAGTATTTT	CASSSAGGPTDTQYF
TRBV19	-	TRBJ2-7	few	TGTGCCAGTAGTAAGAGACCCTCAGGGAACTCCTACGAGCAGTACTTC	CASSKRPSGNSYEQYF
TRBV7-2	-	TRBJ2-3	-	TGTGCCAGCAGCCCCGGCCGGGGGACTAGCACAGATACGCAGTATTTT	CASSPGRGTSTDTQYF
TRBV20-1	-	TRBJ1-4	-	TGCAGTGCTAGAGACAGTGTTAATGAAAAACTGTTTTTT	CSARDSVNEKLFF
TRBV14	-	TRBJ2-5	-	TGTGCCAGCAGCCATAGGGGAAGGGAAGCGACCCAGTACTTC	CASSHRGREATQYF
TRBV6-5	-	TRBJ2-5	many	TGTGCCAGCAGTTACTCGGCAGTTATACAGTCCCAAGAGACCCAGTACTTC	CASSYSAVIQSQETQYF
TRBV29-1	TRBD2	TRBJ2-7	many	TGCAGCGTTCTTGGCGGACTAGCGGGAGAAATCTCCTACGAGCAGTACTTC	CSVLGGLAGEISYEQYF
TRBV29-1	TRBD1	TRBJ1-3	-	TGCAGCGTTGAGACAGGGCTCTCTGGAAACACCATATATTTT	CSVETGLSGNTIYF
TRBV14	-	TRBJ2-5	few	TGTGCCAGCAGCCAAGAACGCAGACTCCGGGACACTAAACAAGAGACCCAGTACTTC	CASSQERRLRDTKQETQYF
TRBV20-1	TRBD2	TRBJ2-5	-	TGCAGTGCTAGGGCTAGCGGGAGGGCCCGGGAGACCCAGTACTTC	CSARASGRARETQYF
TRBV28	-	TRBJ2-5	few	TGTGCCAGCAGTCCAAGGACAAAACAAGAGACCCAGTACTTC	CASSPRTKQETQYF
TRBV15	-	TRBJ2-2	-	TGTGCCACCGGGAGTGCCGGGGAGCTGTTTTTT	CATGSAGELFF
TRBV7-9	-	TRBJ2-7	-	TGTGCCAGCAGCTTACAGGGGCCATCCCTCTACGAGCAGTACTTC	CASSLQGPSLYEQYF
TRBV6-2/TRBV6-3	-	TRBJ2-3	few	TGTGCCAGCAGTTACGCTGGTCGAGTGCCCGATACGCAGTATTTT	CASSYAGRVPDTQYF
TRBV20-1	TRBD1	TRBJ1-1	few	TGCAGTGCTAGTACGGACAGGGGGTCTGAAGCTTTCTTT	CSASTDRGSEAFF
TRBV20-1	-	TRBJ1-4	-	TGCAGTGCTACCCAGGGGTTGACCATTAATGAAAAACTGTTTTTT	CSATQGLTINEKLFF
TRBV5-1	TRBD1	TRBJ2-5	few	TGCGCCAGCAGAATGACAGGGGAGGAGGAGACCCAGTACTTC	CASRMTGEEETQYF
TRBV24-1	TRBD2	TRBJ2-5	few	TGTGCCACCAGTGATTATCGGGGGGGCGAAGAGACCCAGTACTTC	CATSDYRGGEETQYF
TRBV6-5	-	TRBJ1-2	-	TGTGCCAGCAGTTACGGGGGGGAGGGGTACACCTTC	CASSYGGEGYTF
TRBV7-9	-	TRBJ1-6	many	TGTGCCAGCAGCTTAGAGACGGTGAATTCACCCCTCCACTTT	CASSLETVNSPLHF
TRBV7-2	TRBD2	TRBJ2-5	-	TGTGCCAGCAGCTGGCGGGGTAGCGGGAGGCAAGAGACCCAGTACTTC	CASSWRGSGRQETQYF
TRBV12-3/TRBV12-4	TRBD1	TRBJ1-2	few	TGTGCCAGCAGTTTATCAGACAGGGGGCGCGGCTATGGCTACACCTTC	CASSLSDRGRGYGYTF
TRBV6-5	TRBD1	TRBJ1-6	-	TGTGCCAGCAGTTACCGACAGGGAGGGTCACCCCTCCACTTT	CASSYRQGGSPLHF
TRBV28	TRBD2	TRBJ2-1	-	TGTGCCAGCAGTCGGACTAGCGGGAGTAGCCATGAGCAGTTCTTC	CASSRTSGSSHEQFF
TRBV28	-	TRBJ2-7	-	TGTGCCAGCAGTTTGGTGGTGGGGGCTGGATACGAGCAGTACTTC	CASSLVVGAGYEQYF
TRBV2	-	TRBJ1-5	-	TGTGCCAGCGGGTCGATAGCGGGCGATCAGCCCCAGCATTTT	CASGSIAGDQPQHF
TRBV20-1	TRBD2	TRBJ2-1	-	TGCAGTGCGTCACTAGCGGGGGGATACAATGAGCAGTTCTTC	CSASLAGGYNEQFF
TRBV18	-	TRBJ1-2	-	TGTGCCAGCCTAGTTACTCGAGCGGCGGGTAATGGCTACATCTTC	CASLVTRAAGNGYIF
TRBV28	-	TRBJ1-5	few	TGTGCCAGCAGTTACACCGGGACACTAAATCAGCCCCAGCATTTT	CASSYTGTLNQPQHF
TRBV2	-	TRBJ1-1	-	TGTGCCAGCAGTGAAAGGGTCCAGGGGAGGGGGACTGAAGCTTTCTTT	CASSERVQGRGTEAFF
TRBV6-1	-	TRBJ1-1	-	TGTGCCAGCAGTGAAGCGAGGGCAGGGAGCCCGACTGAAGCTTTCTTT	CASSEARAGSPTEAFF
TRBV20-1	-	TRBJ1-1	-	TGCAGTGCTTCGGACCGGCACACTGAAGCTTTCTTT	CSASDRHTEAFF
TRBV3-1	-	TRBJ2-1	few	TGTGCCAGCAGCCAAAACTGGGGGCAGTTCTTC	CASSQNWGQFF